The 22 T cell receptor beta chains listed next were all sequenced from one sample in a study of regulatory T cells in long-lasting Graves disease. Time point of the sample: newly diagnosed GD, antithyroid drugs for less than 3 months. Isolated PBMC RNA provided the starting material for the TCR library. Through Arm-PCR of CDR3 regions and iRepertoire HTBI primers, TCR beta libraries were built. TCRdb analysed the multiplex PCR reads with MiXCR anew, one entry per CDR3 protein. The sample lists 530,000 or so distinct CDR3 sequences; roughly 14% were seen once. The sample also formed part of further work on T cells in Graves' hyperthyroidism and ophthalmopathy.

Sequenced material: peripheral blood mononuclear cells (PBMCs), taken at new diagnosis, from a patient treated with antithyroid drugs. The receptors here all came from a man in his thirties or forties with Graves disease.

This clonotype was detected a few times. The chain is built from TRBV14 and TRBJ2-5; possibly TRBD1 or TRBD2 for D (6 bases each). The V end lost 1 base, the J end lost 4 bases, and 16 bases lay between the germline ends. Germline loops: CDR1 SGHDN, CDR2 FVKESK. CDR3 length equals 16 residues. The CDR3 here is CASSQGRGGGGETQYF. CDR3 coding DNA: TGTGCCAGCAGCCAAGGGAGAGGAGGGGGTGGAGAGACCCAGTACTTC.

The rearrangement links TRBV10-2 to TRBJ2-5; 8 bases align to TRBD2. CDR1 is WSHSY, CDR2 SAAADI, per germline. The length of the CDR3 is 16 residues. Germline trimming cut 8 bases from V and 2 bases from J; bases unmatched to any gene: 13. The CDR3 DNA reads TGCGCCAGCGGAGCGGGAGCAAACCAACTTCAAGAGACCCAGTACTTC. Translated: CASGAGANQLQETQYF.

Concerning this clonotype itself: A much larger clone sits a single nucleotide away, making a read error possible. The V and J genes are TRBV10-1 and TRBJ1-5; no clear D. CDR3 length: 13 amino acids. Germline lookup yields CDR1 WNHNN and CDR2 SYGVQD (reference sequence). Trimming removed 4 bases from V and 5 bases from J, with 9 bases in between. The CDR3 DNA is TGCGCCAGCAGTGGGTCTGGGGATCAGCCCCAGCATTTT. Protein: CASSGSGDQPQHF.

This sequence joins TRBV28 and TRBJ2-7, with 7 bases lining up with TRBD2. CDR1 is MDHEN, CDR2 SYDVKM, per germline. V lost 10 bases, J lost 3 bases, and 12 bases stayed unmatched. This CDR3 contains 14 residues. Written as DNA, the CDR3 is TGTGCCACCCTCACTAGCGCGCCAATCTACGAGCAGTACTTC. Amino acid sequence: CATLTSAPIYEQYF.

This clonotype has more than one count but fewer than ten. The CDR3, as DNA: TGTGCCAGCAGGGGACTCTTCAATGAGCAGTTCTTC. Translated, it gives CASRGLFNEQFF. This chain links TRBV9 with TRBJ2-1; D possibly corresponds to TRBD2 (6 bases). The length of the CDR3 is 12 residues. V was cut by 5 bases and J by 6 bases, with 9 bases left in between. Germline V gene lookup returns CDR1 SGDLS and CDR2 YYNGEE.

The chain uses TRBV27 and TRBJ2-1, with 8 nucleotides matching TRBD2. CDR1 and CDR2 from the germline V gene are MNHEY and SMNVEV (reference sequence). With V trimmed by 6 bases and J by 1 base, 8 bases remained unmatched. The CDR3 spans 16 residues. The CDR3 reads CASRSSGSSSYNEQFF. CDR3 DNA sequence: TGTGCCAGCAGATCGAGCGGGAGTAGTTCCTACAATGAGCAGTTCTTC.

This clonotype appeared many times. The chain combines TRBV5-1 with TRBJ2-1, with 12 bases identical to TRBD2. The junction had 13 bases not matched to a gene; V was cut back by 6 bases and J by 0 bases. CDR3 length: 19 amino acids. In germline, CDR1 is SGHRS, CDR2 YFSETQ. CDR3 DNA: TGCGCCAGCACCGGGTCACTAGCGGGAGGAGGGAGCTCCTACAATGAGCAGTTCTTC. Its translation: CASTGSLAGGGSSYNEQFF.

V is TRBV5-8 and J is TRBJ2-5, with D perhaps TRBD1 (6 bases). The CDR3 has 13 residues. V shed 3 bases and J shed 5 bases, with 11 bases lying between them. The germline gives CDR1 SGHTS, CDR2 YDEGEE. Written as DNA, the CDR3 is TGTGCCAGCAGCTACCGTGACAGGGAGACCCAGTACTTC. Its translation is CASSYRDRETQYF.

There are many counts of this clonotype. The rearrangement links TRBV2 to TRBJ2-6, with D hard to call. The CDR3 totals 16 residues. Germline V CDR1 and CDR2: SNHLY, FYNNEI. Deletions cut 6 bases from V and 0 bases from J, with 12 bases between. The CDR3 loop reads CASSADPASGANVLTF. In DNA, the CDR3 is TGTGCCAGCAGCGCCGACCCAGCCTCTGGGGCCAACGTCCTGACTTTC.

This clonotype was recorded many times. The J gene is TRBJ1-1, the V gene TRBV10-1; D uncertain. V was pared by 6 bases and J by 6 bases, with 8 bases between. This CDR3 comprises 11 residues. Germline CDR1 is WNHNN and CDR2 is SYGVQD (reference sequence). The CDR3 is CASSDGPEAFF. DNA of the CDR3: TGCGCCAGCAGCGACGGCCCTGAAGCTTTCTTT.

This clonotype came up once. A far larger clone is just one base off, so this is likely a read error. This chain connects TRBV9 to TRBJ2-3; D call uncertain. From germline, CDR1 is SGDLS and CDR2 YYNGEE. CDR3 length: 12 amino acids. The V end lost 0 bases, the J end lost 6 bases, and 5 bases lay between the germline ends. CDR3 coding DNA: TGTGCCAGCAGCGTAGATTTGGATACGCAGTATTTT. It yields the protein CASSVDLDTQYF.

This clonotype was seen many times. V and J are TRBV6-5 and TRBJ1-2; weak D call: TRBD1 (5 bases). V was pared by 0 bases and J by 8 bases, with 10 bases between. Germline V gene data show CDR1 as MNHEY and CDR2 as SVGAGI. CDR3 size: 13 residues. The CDR3 DNA reads as TGTGCCAGCAGTTACTCAGACAGCCAGGGCTACACCTTC. Translated, it gives CASSYSDSQGYTF.

The chain has TRBV18 and TRBJ2-7; 7 nucleotides line up with TRBD1. CDR3 length: 16 amino acids. J was trimmed by 0 bases and V by 2 bases; bases with no gene match: 7. Germline-derived CDR1 and CDR2 are KGHSH and LQKENI. CDR3 bases: TGTGCCAGCTCACCATGGGCAGGGGGTGACTCCTACGAGCAGTACTTC. Its translation is CASSPWAGGDSYEQYF.

This clonotype was detected ten times or more. This sequence joins TRBV10-3 and TRBJ1-2, with D hard to call. Trimming removed 3 bases from V and 8 bases from J, with 16 bases in between. This CDR3 has 14 amino acids. Germline-derived CDR1 and CDR2 are ENHRY and SYGVKD. The CDR3 coding sequence is TGTGCCATCAGTGAAGACCGGACCCCCGACGGCTACACCTTC. This gives the protein CAISEDRTPDGYTF.

Many counts were recorded for this clonotype. The CDR3 DNA is TGCAGCGTTCGGGACAGGGAGGATGTTGAGCAGTTCTTC. This codes for CSVRDREDVEQFF. The chain is built from TRBV29-1 and TRBJ2-1; TRBD1 aligns across 9 bases. CDR3 length: 13 residues. Germline V lookup: CDR1 SQVTM, CDR2 ANQGSEA. V was clipped by 5 bases and J by 9 bases; unmatched bases: 8.

This clonotype was seen repeatedly, ten times or more. The rearrangement uses TRBV11-2 and TRBJ1-2; D gene unclear. The CDR3 is made up of 14 amino acids. CDR1 SGHAT and CDR2 FQNNGV come from the germline V gene. Trimming took 1 base from V and 3 from J, leaving 9 bases between them. The CDR3 loop reads CASSLVGRDYGYTF. The CDR3 DNA reads TGTGCCAGCAGCTTAGTAGGGAGGGACTATGGCTACACCTTC. The complete variable domain, with remaining parts taken from reference TRBV11-2 and TRBJ1-2, reads EAGVAQSPRYKIIEKRQSVAFWCNPISGHATLYWYQQILGQGPKLLIQFQNNGVVDDSQLPKDRFSAERLKGVDSTLKIQPAKLEDSAVYLCASSLVGRDYGYTFGSGTRLTVV.

The chain's CDR3 is CATSAGSGTEAFF. The CDR3 coding sequence is TGTGCCACCAGTGCCGGGTCGGGCACTGAAGCTTTCTTT. The rearrangement uses TRBV24-1 and TRBJ1-1; no firm D call. The CDR3 extends over 13 amino acids. V lost 5 bases to trimming and J lost 4 bases, with 10 bases between them. Germline loops: CDR1 KGHDR, CDR2 SFDVKD.

Ten or more counts support this clonotype. This chain links TRBV6-1 with TRBJ2-1; D is possibly TRBD1 (6 bases). Trimming left V 4 bases short and J 2 bases short, with 15 bases between. CDR1 and CDR2 from the germline V gene are MNHNS and SASEGT. This CDR3 contains 16 residues. Written as DNA, the CDR3 is TGTGCCAGCAGTGTAAAGCAAGGACAGCCCTACAATGAGCAGTTCTTC. The encoded protein is CASSVKQGQPYNEQFF.

In this sample, this clonotype turned up many times. This chain uses TRBV20-1 with TRBJ2-2; the match to TRBD2 covers 7 bases. Germline loops: CDR1 DFQATT, CDR2 SNEGSKA (reference sequence). The CDR3 totals 14 residues. The V gene end was trimmed by 2 bases and the J gene end by 5 bases; junction bases not matched to a gene: 5. The CDR3 is CSARRLAETGELFF. The CDR3 bases are TGCAGTGCTAGAAGGCTAGCGGAAACCGGGGAGCTGTTTTTT.

This clonotype has a handful of counts. V gene TRBV5-6 combines with J gene TRBJ1-2; TRBD1 aligns across 7 bases. CDR1 SGHDT and CDR2 YYEEEE come from the germline V gene. The trim removed 4 bases at V and 5 bases at J, leaving 14 bases unmatched. The CDR3 is 16 residues long. The CDR3 spells CASSQNAGTVQYGYTF. CDR3 coding DNA: TGTGCCAGCAGCCAGAATGCCGGGACAGTCCAATATGGCTACACCTTC.

This clonotype occurred many times. The genes are TRBV27 and TRBJ1-2; D ambiguous. V was shortened by 8 bases and J by 4 bases, with 14 bases between the two germline ends. There are 13 residues in the CDR3. CDR1 and CDR2 from the germline V gene are MNHEY and SMNVEV (reference sequence). CDR3 nucleotides: TGTGCCAGCGGACCACACAGCGTCTATGGCTACACCTTC. Translation gives CASGPHSVYGYTF.

This clonotype was seen at least ten times. The V call is TRBV7-3, the J call TRBJ2-3; the D gene is possibly TRBD1 (6 bases). This CDR3 region has 15 residues. Germline V gives CDR1 SGHTA, CDR2 FQGTGA. Between the trimmed V and J ends, which lost 3 bases and 0 bases, there was a span of 10 bases. The chain's CDR3 is CASSLTGSSTDTQYF. As DNA, the CDR3 is TGTGCCAGCAGCTTGACAGGTTCTAGCACAGATACGCAGTATTTT.